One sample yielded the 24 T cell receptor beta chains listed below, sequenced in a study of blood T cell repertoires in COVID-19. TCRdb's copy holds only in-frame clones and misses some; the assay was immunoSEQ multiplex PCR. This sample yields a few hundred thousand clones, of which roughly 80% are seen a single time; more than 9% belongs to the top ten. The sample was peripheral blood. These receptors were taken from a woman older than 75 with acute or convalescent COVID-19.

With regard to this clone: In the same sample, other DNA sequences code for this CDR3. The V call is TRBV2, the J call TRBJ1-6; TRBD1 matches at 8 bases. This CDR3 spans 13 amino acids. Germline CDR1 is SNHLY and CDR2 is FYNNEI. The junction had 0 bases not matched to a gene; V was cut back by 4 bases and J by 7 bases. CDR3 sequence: CASSGQGNSPLHF. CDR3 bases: TGTGCCAGCAGTGGACAGGGGAATTCACCCCTCCACTTT.

CDR3 residues: CASSRVGGQPQHF. The DNA for the CDR3 is TGCGCCAGCAGCCGCGTGGGGGGTCAGCCCCAGCATTTT. The V gene is TRBV4-1, the J gene TRBJ1-5, with TRBD1 as a possible D gene (5 bases). There are 13 residues in the CDR3. Deletions cut 4 bases from V and 6 bases from J, with 10 bases between. Germline CDR1 reads MGHRA; CDR2 reads YSYEKL.

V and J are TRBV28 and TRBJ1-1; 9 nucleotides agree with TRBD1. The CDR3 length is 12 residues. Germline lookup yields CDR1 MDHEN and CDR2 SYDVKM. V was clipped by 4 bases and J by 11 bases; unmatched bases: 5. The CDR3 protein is CASSSGDREAFF. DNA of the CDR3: TGTGCCAGCAGTTCGGGGGACAGGGAGGCTTTCTTT. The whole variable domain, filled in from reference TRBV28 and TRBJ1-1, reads DVKVTQSSRYLVKRTGEKVFLECVQDMDHENMFWYRQDPGLGLRLIYFSYDVKMKEKGDIPEGYSVSREKKERFSLILESASTNQTSMYLCASSSGDREAFFGQGTRLTVV.

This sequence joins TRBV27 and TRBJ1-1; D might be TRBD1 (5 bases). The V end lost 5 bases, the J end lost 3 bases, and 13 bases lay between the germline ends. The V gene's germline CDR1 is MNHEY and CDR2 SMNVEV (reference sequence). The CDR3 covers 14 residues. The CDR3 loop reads CASSPNGGDTEAFF. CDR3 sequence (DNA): TGTGCCAGCAGTCCGAACGGGGGTGACACTGAAGCTTTCTTT.

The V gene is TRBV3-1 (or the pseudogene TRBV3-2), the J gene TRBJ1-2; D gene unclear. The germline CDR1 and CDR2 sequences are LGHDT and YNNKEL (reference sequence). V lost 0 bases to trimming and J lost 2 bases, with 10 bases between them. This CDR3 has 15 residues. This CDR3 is CASSQDRGANYGYTF. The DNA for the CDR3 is TGTGCCAGCAGCCAAGATCGGGGTGCCAACTATGGCTACACCTTC.

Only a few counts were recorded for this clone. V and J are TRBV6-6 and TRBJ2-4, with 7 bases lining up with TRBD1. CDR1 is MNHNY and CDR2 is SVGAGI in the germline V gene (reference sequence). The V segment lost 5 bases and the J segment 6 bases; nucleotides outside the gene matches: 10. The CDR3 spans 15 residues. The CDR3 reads CASSAIDRVGNIQYF. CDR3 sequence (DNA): TGTGCCAGCAGTGCGATAGACAGGGTCGGAAACATTCAGTACTTC.

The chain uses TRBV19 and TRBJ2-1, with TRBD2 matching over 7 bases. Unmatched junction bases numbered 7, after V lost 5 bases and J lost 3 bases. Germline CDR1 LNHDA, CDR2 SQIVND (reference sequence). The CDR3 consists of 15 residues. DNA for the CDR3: TGTGCCAGTAGTTTCTCGGGCGGGGGCTACAATGAGCAGTTCTTC. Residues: CASSFSGGGYNEQFF.

This CDR3 is CASSQGTGVSYGYTF. The DNA of the CDR3 is TGCGCCAGCAGCCAAGGCACAGGGGTGTCCTATGGCTACACCTTC. The chain recombines TRBV4-3 with TRBJ1-2, with TRBD1 matching over 7 bases. The trim removed 1 base at V and 4 bases at J, leaving 6 bases unmatched. This CDR3 has 15 residues. From germline, CDR1 is LGHNA and CDR2 YSLEER.

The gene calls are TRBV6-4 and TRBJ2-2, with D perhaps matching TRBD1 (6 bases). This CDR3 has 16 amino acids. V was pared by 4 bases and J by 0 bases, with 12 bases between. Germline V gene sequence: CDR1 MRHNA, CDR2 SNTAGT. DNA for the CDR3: TGTGCCAGCAGTGCAGGGGCCCCTACGAACACCGGGGAGCTGTTTTTT. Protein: CASSAGAPTNTGELFF.

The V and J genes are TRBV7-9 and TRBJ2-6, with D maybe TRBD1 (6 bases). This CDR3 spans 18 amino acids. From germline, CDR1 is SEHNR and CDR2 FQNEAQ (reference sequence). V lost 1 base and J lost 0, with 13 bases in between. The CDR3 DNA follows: TGTGCCAGCAGCTTAGGGACAGCCCTAAACTCTGGGGCCAACGTCCTGACTTTC. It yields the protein CASSLGTALNSGANVLTF.

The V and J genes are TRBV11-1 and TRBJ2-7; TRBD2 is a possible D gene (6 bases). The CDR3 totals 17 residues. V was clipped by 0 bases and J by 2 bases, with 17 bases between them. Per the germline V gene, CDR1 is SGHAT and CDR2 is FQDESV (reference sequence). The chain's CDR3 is CASSLAPGGAPAYEQYF. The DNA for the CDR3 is TGTGCCAGCAGCTTAGCCCCCGGAGGGGCACCAGCCTACGAGCAGTACTTC.

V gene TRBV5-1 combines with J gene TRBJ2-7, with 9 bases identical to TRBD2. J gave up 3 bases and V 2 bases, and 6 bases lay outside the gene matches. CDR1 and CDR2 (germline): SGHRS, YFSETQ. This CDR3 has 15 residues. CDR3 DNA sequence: TGCGCCAGCAGCTTAGCTAGCGGGGCTGACTACGAGCAGTACTTC. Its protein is CASSLASGADYEQYF.

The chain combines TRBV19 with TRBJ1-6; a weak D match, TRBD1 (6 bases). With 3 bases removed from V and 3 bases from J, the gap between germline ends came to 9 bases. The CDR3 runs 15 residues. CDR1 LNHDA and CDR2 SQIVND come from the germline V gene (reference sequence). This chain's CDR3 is CASSIQDSYNSPLHF. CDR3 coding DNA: TGTGCCAGTAGTATTCAGGACAGCTATAATTCACCCCTCCACTTT. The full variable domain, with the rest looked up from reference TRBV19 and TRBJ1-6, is DGGITQSPKYLFRKEGQNVTLSCEQNLNHDAMYWYRQDPGQGLRLIYYSQIVNDFQKGDIAEGYSVSREKKESFPLTVTSAQKNPTAFYLCASSIQDSYNSPLHFGNGTRLTVT.

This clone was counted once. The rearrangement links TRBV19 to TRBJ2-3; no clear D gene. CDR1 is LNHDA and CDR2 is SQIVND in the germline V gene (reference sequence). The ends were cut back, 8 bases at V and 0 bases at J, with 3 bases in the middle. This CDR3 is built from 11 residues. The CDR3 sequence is CASASTDTQYF. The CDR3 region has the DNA TGTGCCAGTGCGAGCACAGATACGCAGTATTTT.

The CDR3 bases are TGTGCCAGCAGCCAAGATCTACTAGCGGGAGGAGAAGCAGATACGCAGTATTTT. This encodes CASSQDLLAGGEADTQYF. The V gene is TRBV4-2, the J gene TRBJ2-3, with 12 bases matching TRBD2. CDR1 LGHNA and CDR2 YNFKEQ come from the germline V gene. The CDR3 contains 18 residues. V shed 0 bases, J shed 4 bases, and the junction held 8 bases outside the gene matches.

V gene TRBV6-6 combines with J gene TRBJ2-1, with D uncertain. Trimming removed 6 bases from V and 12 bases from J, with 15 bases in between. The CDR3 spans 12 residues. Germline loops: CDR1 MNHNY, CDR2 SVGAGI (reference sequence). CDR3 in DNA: TGTGCCAGCAGCTCCCCCCCTAGAGCGCAGTTCTTC. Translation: CASSSPPRAQFF.

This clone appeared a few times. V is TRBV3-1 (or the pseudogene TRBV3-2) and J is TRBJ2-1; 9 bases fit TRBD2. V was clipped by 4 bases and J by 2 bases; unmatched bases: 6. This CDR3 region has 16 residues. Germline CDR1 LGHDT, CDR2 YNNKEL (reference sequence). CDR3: CASSLRAGGPYNEQFF. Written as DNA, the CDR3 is TGTGCCAGCAGCCTTCGAGCGGGAGGCCCCTACAATGAGCAGTTCTTC.

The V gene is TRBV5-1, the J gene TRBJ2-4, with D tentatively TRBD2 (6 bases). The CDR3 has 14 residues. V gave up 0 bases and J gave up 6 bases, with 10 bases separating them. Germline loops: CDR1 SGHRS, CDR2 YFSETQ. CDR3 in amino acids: CASSLAGDSNIQYF. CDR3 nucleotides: TGCGCCAGCAGCTTGGCGGGAGACTCAAACATTCAGTACTTC.

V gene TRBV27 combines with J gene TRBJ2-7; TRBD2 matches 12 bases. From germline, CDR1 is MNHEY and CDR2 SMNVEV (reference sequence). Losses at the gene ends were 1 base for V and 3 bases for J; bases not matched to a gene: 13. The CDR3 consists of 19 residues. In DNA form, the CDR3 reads TGTGCCAGCAGTTTATTGAATAACGAGGGACTAGCGGGTGTCTACGAGCAGTACTTC. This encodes CASSLLNNEGLAGVYEQYF.

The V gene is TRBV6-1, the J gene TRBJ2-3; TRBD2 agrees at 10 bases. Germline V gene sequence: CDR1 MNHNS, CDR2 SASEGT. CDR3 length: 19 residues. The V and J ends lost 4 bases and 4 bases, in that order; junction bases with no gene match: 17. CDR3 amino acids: CASSASSEGAGGRPDTQYF. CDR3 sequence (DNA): TGTGCCAGCAGTGCCTCCTCCGAGGGAGCGGGAGGGCGACCAGATACGCAGTATTTT.

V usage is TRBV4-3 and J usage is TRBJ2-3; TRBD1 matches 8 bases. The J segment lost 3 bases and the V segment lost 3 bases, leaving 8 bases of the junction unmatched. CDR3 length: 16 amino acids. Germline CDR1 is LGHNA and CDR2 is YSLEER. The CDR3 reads CASSHDYQGATDTQYF. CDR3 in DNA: TGCGCCAGCAGCCACGACTACCAGGGGGCTACAGATACGCAGTATTTT.

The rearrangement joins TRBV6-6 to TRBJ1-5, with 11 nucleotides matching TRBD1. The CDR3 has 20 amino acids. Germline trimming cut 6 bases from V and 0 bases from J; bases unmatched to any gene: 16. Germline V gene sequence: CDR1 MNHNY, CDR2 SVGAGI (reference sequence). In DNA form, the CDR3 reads TGTGCCAGCAGCACCCGGGCCGGGACAGGGGGACCATATAGCAATCAGCCCCAGCATTTT. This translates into CASSTRAGTGGPYSNQPQHF.

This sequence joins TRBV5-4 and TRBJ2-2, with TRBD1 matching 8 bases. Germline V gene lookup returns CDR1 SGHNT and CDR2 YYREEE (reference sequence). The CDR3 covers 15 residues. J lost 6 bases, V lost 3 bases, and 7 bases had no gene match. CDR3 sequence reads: CASSSRTGTAGELFF. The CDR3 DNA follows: TGTGCCAGCAGCTCGAGGACAGGGACCGCCGGGGAGCTGTTTTTT.

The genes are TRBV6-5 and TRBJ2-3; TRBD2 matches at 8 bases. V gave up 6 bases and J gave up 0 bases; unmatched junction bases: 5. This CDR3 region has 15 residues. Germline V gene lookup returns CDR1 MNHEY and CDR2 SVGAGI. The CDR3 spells CASRRASGSTDTQYF. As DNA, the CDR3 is TGTGCCAGCAGGAGGGCTAGCGGGAGCACAGATACGCAGTATTTT.